The 21 T cell receptor beta chains below come from one sample, sequenced in a study of cytomegalovirus exposure and HLA in healthy donors. The PCR contained 60 Vbeta and 13 Jbeta primers. Libraries were prepared by immunoSEQ multiplex PCR; TCRdb keeps only in-frame clonotypes and omits some of them. The sample comprises tens of thousands of clones, about two thirds of which are singletons, and 20% to 25% rests with the top ten. Sequencing was done on a sample of PBMCs. The receptors originated from a woman aged 45-65 years in good health and CMV-seropositive.

V usage is TRBV28 and J usage is TRBJ1-1; D is uncertain. Germline V gives CDR1 MDHEN, CDR2 SYDVKM. This CDR3 contains 14 residues. Between the trimmed V and J ends, which lost 4 bases and 1 base, there was a span of 10 bases. The CDR3 bases are TGTGCCAGCAGTTCCCATGAGTCGAACACTGAAGCTTTCTTT. It yields the protein CASSSHESNTEAFF.

V gene TRBV5-6 combines with J gene TRBJ2-3, with 10 bases identical to TRBD2. Germline V gives CDR1 SGHDT, CDR2 YYEEEE. The CDR3 consists of 15 residues. Trimming cost V 0 bases and J 5 bases; bases outside gene matches: 3. CDR3 amino acids: CASSLVASGGDTQYF. The CDR3 bases are TGTGCCAGCAGCTTGGTCGCTAGCGGGGGAGATACGCAGTATTTT.

CDR3 region: CASSLSEPGYNEQFF. In nucleotides, the CDR3 is TGTGCCAGCAGTTTATCGGAACCAGGTTACAATGAGCAGTTCTTC. The chain couples TRBV27 to TRBJ2-1; D not resolved. The CDR3 runs 15 residues. Trimming stripped 0 bases from V and 4 bases from J, with 10 bases between. Germline assignment: CDR1 MNHEY and CDR2 SMNVEV (reference sequence).

The chain combines TRBV4-1 with TRBJ1-6; TRBD1 might be the D (5 bases). The CDR3 contains 19 residues. V was clipped by 0 bases and J by 0 bases, with 15 bases between them. Germline-derived CDR1 and CDR2 are MGHRA and YSYEKL. The CDR3 loop is CASSQDYRGISSYNSPLHF. CDR3 coding DNA: TGCGCCAGCAGCCAAGATTACCGGGGGATAAGCTCCTATAATTCACCCCTCCACTTT.

The J gene is TRBJ1-2, the V gene TRBV28; D is uncertain. Germline assignment: CDR1 MDHEN and CDR2 SYDVKM. Trimming stripped 3 bases from V and 3 bases from J, with 11 bases between. The CDR3 sequence is 14 residues long. The CDR3 sequence: CASSLYGEYYGYTF. The CDR3 coding sequence is TGTGCCAGCAGTTTGTACGGGGAGTACTATGGCTACACCTTC.

The rearrangement links TRBV10-1 to TRBJ2-1; 9 bases are a match to TRBD1. Germline CDR1 and CDR2: WNHNN and SYGVQD (reference sequence). V lost 6 bases and J lost 6; bases outside the gene matches: 6. The CDR3 runs 14 residues. CDR3 DNA: TGCGCCAGCAGCTCGGGACAGGGAATCAATGAGCAGTTCTTC. As protein: CASSSGQGINEQFF.

This clone appeared a few times. V gene TRBV5-4 combines with J gene TRBJ1-1; D is undetermined. Germline V gene lookup returns CDR1 SGHNT and CDR2 YYREEE (reference sequence). This CDR3 has 13 amino acids. V shed 0 bases and J shed 4 bases, with 7 bases lying between them. The chain's CDR3 is CASSLDTGTEAFF. The CDR3 DNA follows: TGTGCCAGCAGCTTGGATACCGGCACTGAAGCTTTCTTT.

The chain recombines TRBV28 with TRBJ2-7; tentatively, D is TRBD1 (5 bases). Trimming removed 6 bases from V and 3 bases from J, with 15 bases in between. The CDR3 sequence is 14 residues long. The germline V gene has CDR1 MDHEN and CDR2 SYDVKM. CDR3 DNA: TGTGCCAGCAGGGCTACAGGTTTGGGCTACGAGCAGTACTTC. Residues: CASRATGLGYEQYF.

The rearrangement links TRBV2 to TRBJ1-2, with D perhaps matching TRBD1 (6 bases). The CDR3 has 12 amino acids. Germline V gene data show CDR1 as SNHLY and CDR2 as FYNNEI. The V end lost 6 bases, the J end lost 5 bases, and 10 bases lay between the germline ends. Here the CDR3 DNA reads TGTGCCAGCAGGGACAGCGTATATGGCTACACCTTC. Its protein product is CASRDSVYGYTF. The variable domain in full, completed from reference TRBV2 and TRBJ1-2, reads EPEVTQTPSHQVTQMGQEVILRCVPISNHLYFYWYRQILGQKVEFLVSFYNNEISEKSEIFDDQFSVERPDGSNFTLKIRSTKLEDSAMYFCASRDSVYGYTFGSGTRLTVV.

The gene calls are TRBV28 and TRBJ1-1; no definite D call. The CDR3 has 12 amino acids. Germline-derived CDR1 and CDR2 are MDHEN and SYDVKM. The V gene lost 6 bases and the J gene lost 3 bases, with 8 bases spanning the gap. For the CDR3, the DNA is TGTGCCAGCAGGACTCGACACACTGAAGCTTTCTTT. Protein sequence: CASRTRHTEAFF.

The chain recombines TRBV7-2 with TRBJ1-2; D is uncertain. The CDR3 totals 13 residues. In germline, CDR1 is SGHTA, CDR2 FQGNSA. V lost 1 base and J 5 bases, leaving 8 bases between the germline ends. Written as DNA, the CDR3 is TGTGCCAGCAGCTTAGAGGCGGAATATGGCTACACCTTC. This translates into CASSLEAEYGYTF.

There are a few counts of this clone. J is TRBJ1-4 and V is TRBV6-5; no clear D gene. Germline-derived CDR1 and CDR2 are MNHEY and SVGAGI. The ends were cut back, 0 bases at V and 7 bases at J, with 15 bases in the middle. The CDR3 length is 16 residues. This CDR3 is CASSYSFLGSTEKLFF. The CDR3 bases are TGTGCCAGCAGTTACTCGTTTCTCGGGTCGACTGAAAAACTGTTTTTT.

The chain joins TRBV4-3 to TRBJ1-1; possible D gene TRBD1, 6 bases. V was shortened by 0 bases and J by 3 bases, with 8 bases between the two germline ends. Looked up from germline, CDR1 is LGHNA and CDR2 is YSLEER. The CDR3 sequence is 14 residues long. Written as DNA, the CDR3 is TGCGCCAGCAGCCAAGAGGGGGGGCACACTGAAGCTTTCTTT. This gives the protein CASSQEGGHTEAFF.

V and J are TRBV18 and TRBJ2-3; D is perhaps TRBD2 (5 bases). Germline assignment: CDR1 KGHSH and CDR2 LQKENI. Trimming took off 1 base at V and 1 base at J, with 9 bases between the two ends. The CDR3 sequence is 15 residues long. CDR3 DNA: TGTGCCAGCTCACCACGCGAAGCGGGCACAGATACGCAGTATTTT. Protein: CASSPREAGTDTQYF.

The chain recombines TRBV7-6 with TRBJ2-3, with TRBD2 matching over 12 bases. Unmatched junction bases numbered 4, after V lost 6 bases and J lost 3 bases. CDR1 is SGHVS and CDR2 is FNYEAQ in the germline V gene. This CDR3 has 15 amino acids. CDR3 sequence: CASSYLAGGTDTQYF. CDR3 bases: TGTGCCAGCAGTTACCTAGCGGGGGGGACAGATACGCAGTATTTT.

The chain recombines TRBV4-2 with TRBJ2-3; D possibly corresponds to TRBD1 (5 bases). Germline lookup yields CDR1 LGHNA and CDR2 YNFKEQ. V was shortened by 0 bases and J by 3 bases, with 10 bases between the two germline ends. This CDR3 is 15 amino acids long. This CDR3 reads CASSQDGSGTDTQYF. CDR3 nucleotides: TGTGCCAGCAGCCAAGATGGATCAGGGACAGATACGCAGTATTTT.

This chain links TRBV9 with TRBJ1-6; 10 bases fit TRBD1. This CDR3 is 15 amino acids long. Germline trimming cut 4 bases from V and 7 bases from J; bases unmatched to any gene: 5. CDR1 and CDR2 (germline): SGDLS, YYNGEE. The CDR3 DNA reads TGTGCCAGCAGCCCGGGACAGGGGAAGAATTCACCCCTCCACTTT. Protein sequence: CASSPGQGKNSPLHF.

This clone has just a few counts. V is TRBV7-6 and J is TRBJ1-1; D might be TRBD1 (5 bases). The CDR3 has 15 residues. Germline values: CDR1 SGHVS, CDR2 FNYEAQ. V lost 5 bases and J 2 bases, leaving 15 bases between the germline ends. CDR3 in amino acids: CASSALGGVNTEAFF. CDR3 DNA sequence: TGTGCCAGCAGCGCCCTCGGGGGAGTAAACACTGAAGCTTTCTTT.

The rearrangement uses TRBV28 and TRBJ1-1; tentatively, D is TRBD1 (6 bases). CDR3 length: 17 amino acids. The germline V and J ends were trimmed by 6 bases and 3 bases, with 23 bases remaining between them. The germline V gene encodes CDR1 MDHEN and CDR2 SYDVKM. The CDR3 bases are TGTGCCAGCAGAGAGACGGACAGCTTTTTTTCCCACACTGAAGCTTTCTTT. Protein product: CASRETDSFFSHTEAFF.

This clone occurred once. This chain connects TRBV5-1 to TRBJ2-5; maybe TRBD2 (5 bases). Trimming removed 0 bases at V and 3 bases at J, with 6 bases between. The CDR3 contains 13 residues. Germline V lookup: CDR1 SGHRS, CDR2 YFSETQ. CDR3 sequence (DNA): TGCGCCAGCAGCTTGGACGGGAAAGAGACCCAGTACTTC. Translated, it gives CASSLDGKETQYF.

In its sample, this clone was seen a few times. The chain couples TRBV2 to TRBJ2-1; 7 bases match TRBD2. Germline V CDR1 and CDR2: SNHLY, FYNNEI. V was clipped by 6 bases and J by 8 bases; unmatched bases: 13. The CDR3 runs to 15 residues. This CDR3 reads CASSDRDYFQHEQFF. For the CDR3, the DNA is TGTGCCAGCAGCGACCGGGACTACTTTCAACATGAGCAGTTCTTC. The variable domain in full, completed from reference TRBV2 and TRBJ2-1, reads EPEVTQTPSHQVTQMGQEVILRCVPISNHLYFYWYRQILGQKVEFLVSFYNNEISEKSEIFDDQFSVERPDGSNFTLKIRSTKLEDSAMYFCASSDRDYFQHEQFFGPGTRLTVL.